The subject of this entry is one T cell receptor (beta chain). No antigen is known for it. From each donor, a roughly 2.5 ml peripheral blood sample was drawn into PAXgene tubes and stored at -80 degrees C. Total RNA was isolated from whole blood with the PAXgene blood miRNA kit on an automated QIAcube, without T cell sorting. Peripheral blood from monozygotic twin pairs concordant or discordant for inflammatory bowel disease was subjected to deep TCRalpha and TCRbeta repertoire profiling with unique molecular barcoding. Smoking habits were recorded for all twin pairs, and each individual was classified as a current, former or never smoker. Library construction relied on 5' RACE. For each TCR library, 3,000 to 4,000 ng of total RNA was used. For each sample, cDNA synthesis with SMARTScribe reverse transcriptase was split into eight separate reactions. During cDNA synthesis, unique molecular identifiers containing a 6-nucleotide sample barcode were introduced by template switching. TCRalpha and TCRbeta cDNA was amplified in two nested PCRs of about 17 and 10 cycles, and bead purification was carried out after each PCR. Before amplification, the cDNA was both treated with uracil DNA-glycosylase and purified with the QIAquick PCR purification kit. The second PCR added Illumina TruSeq-compatible adapters along with sample-specific barcodes. Library quality and concentration were assessed using TapeStation and Qubit, and roughly 5 ng of each library was pooled. The pooled libraries were sequenced with 2 x 100 bp reads and custom sequencing primers on an Illumina HiSeq2500 single-index Rapid Run. On the authors' methods: MiGEC version 1.2.6 was used for UMI-based consensus assembly, which corrected PCR and sequencing errors. MiXCR version 2.1.1 was used for V(D)J alignment, clonotype assembly and CDR3 extraction. To normalise gene usage, clonotype sharing and MAIT/NKT TCR abundance, the top 1000, 10 000 and 20 000 clonotypes in each sample were analysed. Diversity was computed as the inverse Simpson index with the vegan R package after downsampling to 27 000 UMIs. Paired Mann-Whitney U tests on discordant twin pairs were used, with Benjamini-Hochberg multiple-testing correction. TCRdb reprocessed the reads, so every CDR3 protein sequence counts as one entry and DNA is not shown. The V and J calls were determined by TCRdb, not by the authors. This sample's table lists approximately 400,000 distinct CDR3 sequences. The ten largest clonotypes hold approximately 2.3% of the sample.

These data come from a study of monozygotic twins with inflammatory bowel disease (dated by TCRdb to about 2019). About the investigation overall: A total of some 30 monozygotic twin pairs were included in the full study, comprising nine German pairs (four IBD-concordant, five IBD-discordant) and 19 IBD-discordant Danish pairs. Each individual had, on average, about 151 000 unique TCRalpha sequences and 181 000 unique TCRbeta sequences available for analysis. The search for disease-associated traits relied mainly on comparing, within discordant pairs, IBD patients with their genetically identical healthy co-twins.

Its CDR3 holds 14 amino acids, cysteine through phenylalanine. The DNA is not on file. CDR1 MDHEN and CDR2 SYDVKM were looked up in the germline V gene. Findings and caveats that apply to the study as a whole: The results gave no support for a single strong signal or clonotype linked to IBD. IBD patients had lower TCRbeta repertoire diversity, measured by the inverse Simpson index, than their healthy co-twins. Fewer clonotypes were shared with other individuals by IBD patients than by healthy twins, most markedly in patients showing signs of disease activity. Repertoire similarity did not differ between concordant and discordant twins, possibly due to limited statistical power. Because patients received different immunosuppressive treatments, the repertoires may have picked up extra background noise and variability between individuals. The analysis was unable to tell apart different T cell subtypes.

Material: blood. The V and J genes are TRBV28 and TRBJ2-2; TCRdb's D gene call, TRBD1, goes unchecked for lack of DNA. This receptor was taken from a human donor with ulcerative colitis or Crohn's disease, or a healthy co-twin of an affected twin (not recorded which). The CDR3 amino acid sequence is: CASNSDMNTGELFF.